The next 16 T cell receptor beta chains were all read from a single sample in a study of Tregs in tolerant kidney transplant recipients. Using immunoSEQ multiplex PCR, the repertoire was profiled, and TCRdb retains in-frame clones only, with some absent. The sample has tens of thousands of clones, less than 90% seen once. Sequencing was performed on CD4+ T cells from blood, taken before the transplant. These TCRs come from a human donor who received a combined kidney and bone marrow transplant.

The chain has TRBV5-4 and TRBJ2-7; TRBD1 matches 8 bases. In germline, CDR1 is SGHNT, CDR2 YYREEE (reference sequence). Unmatched junction bases numbered 4, after V lost 3 bases and J lost 2 bases. The CDR3 extends over 14 amino acids. The CDR3 sequence: CASSSRTGTYEQYF. CDR3 bases: TGTGCCAGCAGCTCGCGGACAGGGACCTACGAGCAGTACTTC.

The chain links TRBV14 to TRBJ2-3, with 11 bases matching TRBD2. Germline CDR1 and CDR2: SGHDN and FVKESK. CDR3 size: 15 residues. Germline trimming cut 3 bases from V and 4 bases from J; bases unmatched to any gene: 3. The DNA for the CDR3 is TGTGCCAGCAGCCACATAGCGGGAGGGGCAGATACGCAGTATTTT. As protein: CASSHIAGGADTQYF.

About this clone: One end of the junction fails to match germline, which may point to a read error. The chain carries TRBV7-7 and TRBJ2-1; 14 bases align to TRBD2. The CDR3 length is 16 residues. Germline-derived CDR1 and CDR2 are SSHAT and FNYEAQ (reference sequence). CDR3 nucleotides: TGTGCTAGCAGCCAAGGACTAGCGGGAGGTTCACATGAGCAGTTCTTC. The encoded protein is CASSQGLAGGSHEQFF.

The chain carries TRBV28 and TRBJ1-1; D is uncertain. There are 15 residues in the CDR3. Trimming pared 1 base from V and 0 bases from J, leaving 9 bases between. Germline assignment: CDR1 MDHEN and CDR2 SYDVKM. DNA of the CDR3: TGTGCCAGCAGTTTATCAGGCAGGCTGAACACTGAAGCTTTCTTT. This codes for CASSLSGRLNTEAFF. Full variable domain (remainder filled in from reference TRBV28 and TRBJ1-1): DVKVTQSSRYLVKRTGEKVFLECVQDMDHENMFWYRQDPGLGLRLIYFSYDVKMKEKGDIPEGYSVSREKKERFSLILESASTNQTSMYLCASSLSGRLNTEAFFGQGTRLTVV.

This chain connects TRBV2 to TRBJ2-5, with 10 nucleotides matching TRBD2. V dropped 0 bases and J dropped 4; count of bases not matched to a gene: 5. The CDR3 consists of 16 residues. The germline gives CDR1 SNHLY, CDR2 FYNNEI. CDR3 residues: CASSEAKGLASETQYF. CDR3 coding DNA: TGTGCCAGCAGTGAAGCGAAGGGACTAGCGTCAGAGACCCAGTACTTC.

The chain is built from TRBV5-8 and TRBJ2-2, with D perhaps matching TRBD2 (6 bases). The CDR3 loop spans 15 amino acids. Trimming shortened V by 3 bases and J by 0 bases, and 9 bases separated the two germline ends. Germline CDR1 reads SGHTS; CDR2 reads YDEGEE. CDR3 DNA: TGTGCCAGCAGCTGGGGGAGGTCGAACACCGGGGAGCTGTTTTTT. Its translation is CASSWGRSNTGELFF. The whole variable domain, filled in from reference TRBV5-8 and TRBJ2-2, reads EAGVTQSPTHLIKTRGQQATLRCSPISGHTSVYWYQQALGLGLQFLLWYDEGEERNRGNFPPRFSGRQFPNYSSELNVNALELEDSALYLCASSWGRSNTGELFFGEGSRLTVL.

The chain employs TRBV7-3 and TRBJ2-1, with 7 bases aligning to TRBD2. This CDR3 is 15 amino acids long. The trim removed 5 bases at V and 2 bases at J, leaving 6 bases unmatched. CDR1 is SGHTA and CDR2 is FQGTGA in the germline V gene. The CDR3 DNA follows: TGTGCCAGCAGCCCCCTTAGCGGGCCCTACAATGAGCAGTTCTTC. The encoded protein is CASSPLSGPYNEQFF.

The rearrangement links TRBV30 to TRBJ2-3; D might be TRBD2 (6 bases). Germline assignment: CDR1 GTSNPN and CDR2 SVGIG (reference sequence). The V end lost 2 bases, the J end lost 4 bases, and 13 bases lay between the germline ends. The CDR3 spans 14 residues. The DNA of the CDR3 is TGTGCCTGGAGTAGGCAGGGAGGCCCAGATACGCAGTATTTT. Encoded protein: CAWSRQGGPDTQYF.

This clone was seen only once. The chain combines TRBV14 with TRBJ2-1; TRBD2 aligns across 7 bases. Germline loops: CDR1 SGHDN, CDR2 FVKESK. V was pared by 4 bases and J by 8 bases, with 14 bases of the junction left unmatched. The CDR3 is 16 residues long. The CDR3 is CASSRSSGRAVDEQFF. The CDR3 DNA reads as TGTGCCAGCAGCCGAAGTAGTGGGAGGGCCGTCGATGAGCAGTTCTTC.

This chain connects TRBV14 to TRBJ1-4; D gene unclear. Per germline, CDR1 SGHDN and CDR2 FVKESK. This CDR3 region has 13 residues. Trimming removed 0 bases at V and 7 bases at J, with 6 bases between. This CDR3 reads CASSQDRVEKLFF. The DNA of the CDR3 is TGTGCCAGCAGCCAAGATCGGGTTGAAAAACTGTTTTTT.

This chain links TRBV15 with TRBJ2-5; 9 bases agree with TRBD2. The CDR3 is 15 residues long. Germline CDR1 and CDR2: LNHNV and YYDKDF (reference sequence). After removal of 0 bases from V and 5 bases from J, the junction contained 4 bases not matched to a gene. The chain's CDR3 is CATSRDLAGRETQYF. CDR3 in DNA: TGTGCCACCAGCAGAGATCTAGCGGGGCGGGAGACCCAGTACTTC. The full variable domain, in which reference TRBV15 and TRBJ2-5 provide the parts outside the CDR3, is DAMVIQNPRYQVTQFGKPVTLSCSQTLNHNVMYWYQQKSSQAPKLLFHYYDKDFNNEADTPDNFQSRRPNTSFCFLDIRSPGLGDTAMYLCATSRDLAGRETQYFGPGTRLLVL.

This sequence joins TRBV7-2 and TRBJ2-2, with D possibly being TRBD2 (5 bases). Trimming shortened V by 3 bases and J by 3 bases, and 11 bases separated the two germline ends. Germline-derived CDR1 and CDR2 are SGHTA and FQGNSA. The CDR3 contains 15 residues. CDR3 coding DNA: TGTGCCAGCAGCTTGAGGGCGATGGACACCGGGGAGCTGTTTTTT. This translates into CASSLRAMDTGELFF.

This clone was found once. This chain uses TRBV28 with TRBJ2-3, with 11 bases matching TRBD2. Germline V gene lookup returns CDR1 MDHEN and CDR2 SYDVKM. The ends lost 6 bases at V and 7 bases at J; junction bases unmatched: 9. This CDR3 comprises 15 residues. CDR3 sequence: CASSYTSGSAYTQYF. CDR3 bases: TGTGCCAGCAGCTATACTAGCGGGAGTGCATATACGCAGTATTTT.

The genes are TRBV10-1 and TRBJ2-3; tentatively, D is TRBD2 (5 bases). Trimming left V 6 bases short and J 6 bases short, with 16 bases between. The CDR3 contains 14 residues. CDR1 WNHNN and CDR2 SYGVQD come from the germline V gene (reference sequence). This chain's CDR3 is CASSRGAAEDTQYF. As DNA, the CDR3 is TGCGCCAGCAGCCGGGGAGCGGCCGAGGATACGCAGTATTTT.

The CDR3 spells CASSPTGLAGNSEQFF. Written as DNA, the CDR3 is TGCGCCAGCAGCCCAACGGGACTAGCGGGAAATAGTGAGCAGTTCTTC. This chain uses TRBV5-1 with TRBJ2-1, with 13 nucleotides matching TRBD2. Germline V gene lookup returns CDR1 SGHRS and CDR2 YFSETQ. This CDR3 comprises 16 residues. V shed 4 bases, J shed 9 bases, and the junction held 10 bases outside the gene matches.

The rearrangement links TRBV28 to TRBJ2-7, with D maybe TRBD2 (5 bases). The CDR3 spans 13 residues. V was trimmed by 7 bases and J by 3 bases, leaving 13 bases between them. Germline V gene lookup returns CDR1 MDHEN and CDR2 SYDVKM. The CDR3 sequence is CASTPPAGYEQYF. The CDR3 nucleotides read TGTGCCAGCACTCCTCCTGCGGGCTACGAGCAGTACTTC.